This record concerns one T cell receptor beta chain sequence. TCRdb's copy holds only in-frame clones and misses some; the assay was immunoSEQ multiplex PCR. The sample records approximately 58,000 clones, 75% to 80% being singletons. The CDR3 loop spans 13 amino acids. The ends were cut back, 10 bases at V and 2 bases at J, with 11 bases in the middle. Germline CDR1 is WNHNN and CDR2 is SYGVQD (reference sequence). The data are from a study of OX40 agonist ivuxolimab in advanced cancers. This TCR was sampled from an adult with an advanced solid tumor such as melanoma, head and neck, liver or kidney cancer. The chain carries TRBV10-1 and TRBJ2-2, with a tentative D call TRBD1 (5 bases). The specimen comprised CD4+ or CD8+ T cells sorted from blood, sampled in a trial of the OX40 agonist ivuxolimab. This CDR3 reads CAIITGNTGELFF. The DNA of the CDR3 is TGCGCCATCATAACAGGAAACACCGGGGAGCTGTTTTTT.